The following is a TCR beta chain sequence with its context. This clonotype is judged large (0.1 to 1%). What antigen it recognizes has not been identified. No much larger clone is present one base from it, and per-base qualities are unavailable. The time point label on this specimen signifies: 30 days after allogeneic hematopoietic stem cell transplantation. At 30 days after allogeneic hematopoietic stem cell transplantation, peripheral blood mononuclear cells were collected from the patients. The data derive from a study of regulatory T cells after allogeneic stem cell transplantation (dated by TCRdb to the late 2010s). At the level of the whole study: Patients were grouped by whether acute graft-versus-host disease developed within 100 days after stem cell transplantation. Fluorescence-activated cell sorting was used to isolate CD4+CD25+CD127- regulatory T cells from patient PBMCs. Conventional CD4+ T cells defined as CD4+CD25+/-CD127+ were also sorted and TCR-sequenced for comparison in the study. The study compared the regulatory T-cell TCR repertoire after allogeneic stem cell transplantation between patients with and without acute graft-versus-host disease. Study-wide findings and limitations: Conventional CD4+ T-cell repertoire diversity did not differ significantly between patients with and without graft-versus-host disease. In non-GvHD patients, the top 10 regulatory T-cell clones took up a significantly larger share of the repertoire, which suggests expansion of presumably allo-specific protective clones. Because the patient sample size was small, the findings needed validation in a larger cohort. No regulatory T-cell clones were found to be shared by all patients, and no significant correlation was observed between sorted cell numbers and the inverse Simpson index. Patients without graft-versus-host disease showed a less diverse, more focused regulatory T-cell TCR repertoire than patients with the disease.

The reads were generated on an Illumina MiSeq. The SMARTer RACE cDNA Amplification kit was used to reverse transcribe the RNA, and the TCR beta CDR3 region was then amplified. RNA from sorted cells was extracted with the RNeasy Mini Kit. Illumina paired-end sequencing was applied to the TCR beta amplicons. On the authors' methods: MiXCR, VDJtools and the tcR R package were the tools used to analyze the TCR repertoire. The inverse Simpson index was used to quantify diversity, and clones were categorized as rare, small, medium or expanded according to repertoire proportion. TCRdb passed the public sequencing reads through fastp at Q25 and MiXCR, retaining productive beta sequences. Identical CDR3 proteins give one entry, which carries the most common genes and DNA. The V and J calls here are based on TCRdb, not the publication. Counted in this sample were approximately 1,000 distinct CDR3 sequences; 15% to 20% of them appeared once. 10% to 15% of the sample lies in the top ten.

Trimming takes 4 bases off V and 2 bases off J; junction bases not matched to a gene: 5. From the cysteine up to the phenylalanine, the CDR3 has a length of 14 residues. Only the CDR3 portion is preserved as DNA: 42 bases, with reading frame beginning at the first base. The germline V gene specifies MNHEY as CDR1 and SVGAGI as CDR2. The sequence links TRBV6-5 to TRBJ2-7, with 7 bases in between that match TRBD1. Sequencing used sorted CD4+ T cells from blood (whether regulatory or conventional is not recorded), obtained 30 days after allogeneic stem cell transplant. The receptor's source is a human patient who had an allogeneic stem cell transplant, so the T cells may come from the graft donor. The nucleotide sequence reads as follows: TGTGCCAGCAGTTCCCGGACAGGTGCCTACGAGCAGTACTTC. Its product reads: CASSSRTGAYEQYF.